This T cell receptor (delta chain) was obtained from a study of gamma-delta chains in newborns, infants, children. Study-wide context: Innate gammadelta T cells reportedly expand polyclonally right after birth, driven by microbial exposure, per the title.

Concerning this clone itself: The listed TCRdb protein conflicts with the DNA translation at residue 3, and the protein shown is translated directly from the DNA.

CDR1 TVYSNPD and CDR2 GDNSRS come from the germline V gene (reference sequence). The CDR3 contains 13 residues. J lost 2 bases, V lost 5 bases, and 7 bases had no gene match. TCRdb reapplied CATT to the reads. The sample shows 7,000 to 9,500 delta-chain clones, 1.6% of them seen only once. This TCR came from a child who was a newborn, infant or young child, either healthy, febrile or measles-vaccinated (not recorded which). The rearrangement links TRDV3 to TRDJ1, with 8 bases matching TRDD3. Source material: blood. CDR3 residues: CAPRYWGTDKLIF. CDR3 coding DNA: TGTGCCCCCCGCTACTGGGGGACCGATAAACTCATCTTT. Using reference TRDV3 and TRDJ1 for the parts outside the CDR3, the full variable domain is CDKVTQSSPDQTVASGSEVVLLCTYDTVYSNPDLFWYRIRPDYSFQFVFYGDNSRSEGADFTQGRFSVKHILTQKAFHLVISPVRTEDSATYYCAPRYWGTDKLIFGKGTRVTVEP.